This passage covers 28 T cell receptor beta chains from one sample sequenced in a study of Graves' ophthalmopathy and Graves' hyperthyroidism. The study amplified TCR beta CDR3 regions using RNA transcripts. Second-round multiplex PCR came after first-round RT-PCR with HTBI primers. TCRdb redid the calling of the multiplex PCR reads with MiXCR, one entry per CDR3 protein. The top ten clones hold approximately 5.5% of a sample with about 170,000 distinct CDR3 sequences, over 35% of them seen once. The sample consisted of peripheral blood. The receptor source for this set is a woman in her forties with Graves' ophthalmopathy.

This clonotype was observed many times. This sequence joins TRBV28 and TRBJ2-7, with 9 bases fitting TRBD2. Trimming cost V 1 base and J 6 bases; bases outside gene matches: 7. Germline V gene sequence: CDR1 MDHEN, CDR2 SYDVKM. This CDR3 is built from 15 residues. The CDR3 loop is CASSLLLAGDGEQYF. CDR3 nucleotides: TGTGCCAGCAGTTTATTGTTAGCGGGAGATGGCGAGCAGTACTTC.

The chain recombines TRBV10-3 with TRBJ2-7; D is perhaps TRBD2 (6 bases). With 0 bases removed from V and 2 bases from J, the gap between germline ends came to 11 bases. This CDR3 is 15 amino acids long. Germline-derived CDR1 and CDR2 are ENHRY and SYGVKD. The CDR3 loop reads CAISESDGSPYEQYF. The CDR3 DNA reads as TGTGCCATCAGTGAGTCGGACGGGAGTCCCTACGAGCAGTACTTC.

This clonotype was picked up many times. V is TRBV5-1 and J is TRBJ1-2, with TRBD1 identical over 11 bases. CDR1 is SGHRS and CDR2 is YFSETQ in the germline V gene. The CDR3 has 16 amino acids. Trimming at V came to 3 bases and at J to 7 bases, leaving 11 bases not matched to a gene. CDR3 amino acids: CASSSTRTGGMGGYTF. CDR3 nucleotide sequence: TGCGCCAGCAGCTCTACCAGGACAGGGGGCATGGGTGGCTACACCTTC.

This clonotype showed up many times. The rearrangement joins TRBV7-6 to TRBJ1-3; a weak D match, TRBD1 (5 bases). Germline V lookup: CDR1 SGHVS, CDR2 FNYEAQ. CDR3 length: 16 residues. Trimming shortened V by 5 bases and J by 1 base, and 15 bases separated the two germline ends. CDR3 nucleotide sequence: TGTGCCAGCAGCCCCCGGTGGGGGGAGTCTGGAAACACCATATATTTT. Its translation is CASSPRWGESGNTIYF.

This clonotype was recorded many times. CDR3 protein: CASSGEKGTIQETQYF. In DNA, the CDR3 is TGTGCCAGTAGTGGAGAAAAAGGGACCATCCAAGAGACCCAGTACTTC. V is TRBV19 and J is TRBJ2-5; D is possibly TRBD1 or TRBD2 (5 bases each). With 5 bases removed from V and 1 base from J, the gap between germline ends came to 17 bases. This CDR3 has 16 residues. CDR1 is LNHDA, CDR2 SQIVND, per germline (reference sequence).

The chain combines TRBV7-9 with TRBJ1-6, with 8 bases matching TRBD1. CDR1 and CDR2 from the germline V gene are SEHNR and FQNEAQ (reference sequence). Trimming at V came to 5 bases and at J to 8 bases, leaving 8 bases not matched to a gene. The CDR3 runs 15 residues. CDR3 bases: TGTGCCAGCAGCACGACAAGACAGGGGTATTCACCCCTCCACTTT. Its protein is CASSTTRQGYSPLHF.

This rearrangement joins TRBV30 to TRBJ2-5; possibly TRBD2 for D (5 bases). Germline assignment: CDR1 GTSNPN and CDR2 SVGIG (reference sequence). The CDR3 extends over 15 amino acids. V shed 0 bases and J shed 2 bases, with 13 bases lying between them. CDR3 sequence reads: CAWSVLASLQETQYF. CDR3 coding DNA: TGTGCCTGGAGTGTATTAGCTAGCTTACAAGAGACCCAGTACTTC.

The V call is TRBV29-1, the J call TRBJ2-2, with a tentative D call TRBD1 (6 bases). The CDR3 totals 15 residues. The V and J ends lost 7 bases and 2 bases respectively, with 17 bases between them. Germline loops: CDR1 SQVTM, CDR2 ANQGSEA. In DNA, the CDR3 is TGCAGCGCCCCCTCGACAGGAACCAACACCGGGGAGCTGTTTTTT. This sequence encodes CSAPSTGTNTGELFF.

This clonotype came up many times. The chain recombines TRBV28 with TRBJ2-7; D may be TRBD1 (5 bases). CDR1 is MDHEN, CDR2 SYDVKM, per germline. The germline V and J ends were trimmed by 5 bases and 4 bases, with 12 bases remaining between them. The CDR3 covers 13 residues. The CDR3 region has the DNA TGTGCCAGCAGTCGGCAGGGTGGATACGAGCAGTACTTC. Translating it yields CASSRQGGYEQYF.

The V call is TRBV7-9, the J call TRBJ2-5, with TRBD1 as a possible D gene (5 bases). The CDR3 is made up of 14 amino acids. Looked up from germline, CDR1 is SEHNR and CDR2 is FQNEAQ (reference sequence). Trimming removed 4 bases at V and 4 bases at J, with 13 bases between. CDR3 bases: TGTGCCAGCAGCTCAGACAGTTCCCCAGAGACCCAGTACTTC. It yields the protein CASSSDSSPETQYF.

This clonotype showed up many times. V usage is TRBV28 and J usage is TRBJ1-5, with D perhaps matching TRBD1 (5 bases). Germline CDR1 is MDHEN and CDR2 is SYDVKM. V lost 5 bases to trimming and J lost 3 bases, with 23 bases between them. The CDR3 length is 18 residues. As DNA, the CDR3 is TGTGCCAGCAGTAGTTTACTGTACAGGAGAAGGGACAATCAGCCCCAGCATTTT. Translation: CASSSLLYRRRDNQPQHF.

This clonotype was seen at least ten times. CDR3 bases: TGTGCCAGCAGTTTCAGTCGGCAAGAGACCCAGTACTTC. The encoded protein is CASSFSRQETQYF. The rearrangement uses TRBV12-3 or TRBV12-4 and TRBJ2-5; D is ambiguous. V was clipped by 3 bases and J by 2 bases, with 7 bases between them. There are 13 residues in the CDR3.

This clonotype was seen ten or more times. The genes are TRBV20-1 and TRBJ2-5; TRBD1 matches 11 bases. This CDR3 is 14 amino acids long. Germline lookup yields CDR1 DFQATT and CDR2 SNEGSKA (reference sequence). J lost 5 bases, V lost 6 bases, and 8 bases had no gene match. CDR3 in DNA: TGCAGTGCACCCGGGACAGGGGGGTCGGAGACCCAGTACTTC. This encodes CSAPGTGGSETQYF.

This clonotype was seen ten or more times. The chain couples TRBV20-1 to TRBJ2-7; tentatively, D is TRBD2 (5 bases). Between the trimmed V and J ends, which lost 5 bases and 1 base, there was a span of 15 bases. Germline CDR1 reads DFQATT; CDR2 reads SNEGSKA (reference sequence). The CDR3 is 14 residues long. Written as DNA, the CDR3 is TGCAGTGCTTTGGACGGGCGAGGGTCCTACGAGCAGTACTTC. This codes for CSALDGRGSYEQYF.

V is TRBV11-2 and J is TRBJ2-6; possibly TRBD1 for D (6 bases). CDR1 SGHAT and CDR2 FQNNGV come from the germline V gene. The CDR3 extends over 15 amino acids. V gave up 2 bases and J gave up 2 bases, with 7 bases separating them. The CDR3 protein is CASSLRTAGANVLTF. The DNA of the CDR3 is TGTGCCAGCAGCTTAAGGACAGCTGGGGCCAACGTCCTGACTTTC.

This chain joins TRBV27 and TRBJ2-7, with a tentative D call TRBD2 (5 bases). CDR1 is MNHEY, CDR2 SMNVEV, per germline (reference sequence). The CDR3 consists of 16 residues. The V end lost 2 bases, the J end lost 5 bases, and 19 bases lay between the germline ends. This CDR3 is CASSLMSGSELNEQYF. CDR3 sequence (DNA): TGTGCCAGCAGTTTAATGAGTGGGAGCGAGTTGAACGAGCAGTACTTC.

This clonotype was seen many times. The CDR3 region has the DNA TGTGCCAGCAGTTTGGCTGGGGAGGGGCGAGAGACCCAGTACTTC. Translated, it gives CASSLAGEGRETQYF. The gene calls are TRBV27 and TRBJ2-5, with TRBD2 identical over 7 bases. The CDR3 extends over 15 amino acids. Trimming removed 3 bases from V and 4 bases from J; junction bases left unmatched: 8. Germline V CDR1 and CDR2: MNHEY, SMNVEV (reference sequence).

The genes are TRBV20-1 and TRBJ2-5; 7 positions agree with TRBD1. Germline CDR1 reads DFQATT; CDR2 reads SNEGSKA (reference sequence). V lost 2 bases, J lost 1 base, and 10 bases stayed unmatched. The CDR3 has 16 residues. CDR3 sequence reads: CSARFAGTAFQETQYF. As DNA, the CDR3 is TGCAGTGCTAGATTCGCCGGGACAGCGTTCCAAGAGACCCAGTACTTC.

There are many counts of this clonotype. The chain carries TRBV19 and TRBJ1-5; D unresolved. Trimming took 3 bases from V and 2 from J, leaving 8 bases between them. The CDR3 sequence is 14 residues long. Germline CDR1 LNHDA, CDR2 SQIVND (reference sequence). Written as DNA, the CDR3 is TGTGCCAGTAGTATCTGGGGTGGCAATCAGCCCCAGCATTTT. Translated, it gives CASSIWGGNQPQHF.

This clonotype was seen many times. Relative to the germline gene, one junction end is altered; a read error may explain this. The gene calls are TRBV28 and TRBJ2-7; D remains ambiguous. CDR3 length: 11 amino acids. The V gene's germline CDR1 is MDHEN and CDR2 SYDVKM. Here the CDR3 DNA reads TGTGCCAGCAGCTTATACTACGAGCAGTACTTC. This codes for CASSLYYEQYF.

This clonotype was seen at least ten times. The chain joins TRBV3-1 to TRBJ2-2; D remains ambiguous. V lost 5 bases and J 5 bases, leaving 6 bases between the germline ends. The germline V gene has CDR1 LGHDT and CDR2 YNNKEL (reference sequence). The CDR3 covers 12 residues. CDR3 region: CASSYQTGELFF. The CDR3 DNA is TGTGCCAGCAGCTATCAGACCGGGGAGCTGTTTTTT. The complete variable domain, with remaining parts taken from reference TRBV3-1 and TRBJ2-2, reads DTAVSQTPKYLVTQMGNDKSIKCEQNLGHDTMYWYKQDSKKFLKIMFSYNNKELIINETVPNRFSPKSPDKAHLNLHINSLELGDSAVYFCASSYQTGELFFGEGSRLTVL.

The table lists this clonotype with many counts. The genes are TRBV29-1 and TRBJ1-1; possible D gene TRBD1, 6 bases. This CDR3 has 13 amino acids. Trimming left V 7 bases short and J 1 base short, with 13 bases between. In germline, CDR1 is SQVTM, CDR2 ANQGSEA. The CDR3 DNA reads TGCAGCGCGTTACAGGGCCCGAACACTGAAGCTTTCTTT. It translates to CSALQGPNTEAFF.

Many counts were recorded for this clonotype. The CDR3: CAWSVAYANTGELFF. CDR3 in DNA: TGTGCCTGGAGTGTGGCATACGCGAACACCGGGGAGCTGTTTTTT. The chain joins TRBV30 to TRBJ2-2; no clear D. The CDR3 has 15 residues. V lost 0 bases and J lost 0, with 8 bases in between. Germline CDR1 and CDR2: GTSNPN and SVGIG (reference sequence).

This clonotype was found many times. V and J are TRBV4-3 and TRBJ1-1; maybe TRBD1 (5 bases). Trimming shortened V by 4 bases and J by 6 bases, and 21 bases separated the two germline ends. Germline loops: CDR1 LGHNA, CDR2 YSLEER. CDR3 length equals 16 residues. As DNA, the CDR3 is TGCGCCAGCAGCCCTAGCTGGGGCCCCCCAAGCCCTGAAGCTTTCTTT. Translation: CASSPSWGPPSPEAFF.

In DNA, the CDR3 is TGCAGCGTTTCCTACGAGCAGTACTTC. This sequence encodes CSVSYEQYF. This chain connects TRBV29-1 to TRBJ2-7; D call uncertain. Germline loops: CDR1 SQVTM, CDR2 ANQGSEA. This CDR3 contains 9 residues. V lost 5 bases and J 1 base, leaving 0 bases between the germline ends.

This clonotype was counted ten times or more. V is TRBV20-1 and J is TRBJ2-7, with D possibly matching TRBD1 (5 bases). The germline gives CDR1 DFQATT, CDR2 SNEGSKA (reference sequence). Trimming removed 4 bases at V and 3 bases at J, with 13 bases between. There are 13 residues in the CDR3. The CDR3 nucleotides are TGCAGTGCTATAGGGGTCCCGGACTACGAGCAGTACTTC. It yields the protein CSAIGVPDYEQYF.

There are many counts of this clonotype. CDR3 nucleotides: TGCGCCAGCAGCCCCTCAGGGGCATACCCCTACGAGCAGTACTTC. It translates to CASSPSGAYPYEQYF. The chain is built from TRBV4-1 and TRBJ2-7; D possibly corresponds to TRBD1 (6 bases). V was shortened by 4 bases and J by 2 bases, with 15 bases between the two germline ends. The CDR3 loop spans 15 amino acids. Germline loops: CDR1 MGHRA, CDR2 YSYEKL.

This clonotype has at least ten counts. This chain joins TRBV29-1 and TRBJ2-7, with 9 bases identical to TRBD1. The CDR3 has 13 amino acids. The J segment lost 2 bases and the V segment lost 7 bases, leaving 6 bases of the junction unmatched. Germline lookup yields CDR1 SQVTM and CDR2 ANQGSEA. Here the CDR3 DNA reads TGCAGCGCAGGGGGACAGGGCGCCTACGAGCAGTACTTC. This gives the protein CSAGGQGAYEQYF.